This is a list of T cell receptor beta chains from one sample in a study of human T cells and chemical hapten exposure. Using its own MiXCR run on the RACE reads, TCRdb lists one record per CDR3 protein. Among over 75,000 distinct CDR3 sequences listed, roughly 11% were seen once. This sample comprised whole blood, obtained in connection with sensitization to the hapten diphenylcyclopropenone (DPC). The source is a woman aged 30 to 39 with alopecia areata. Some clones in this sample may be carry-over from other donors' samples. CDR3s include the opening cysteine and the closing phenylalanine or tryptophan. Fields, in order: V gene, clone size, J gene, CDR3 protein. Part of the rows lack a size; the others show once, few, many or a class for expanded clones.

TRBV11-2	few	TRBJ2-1	CASSLGLADGFEQFF
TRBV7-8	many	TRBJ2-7	CASSLGRMRGYEQYF
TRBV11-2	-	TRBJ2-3	CASSLDGVAATQYF
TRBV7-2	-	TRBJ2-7	CATSNRGSGGYYEQYF
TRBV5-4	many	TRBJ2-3	CASSSNRAGDRQYF
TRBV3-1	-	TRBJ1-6	CASGWGSQGNSPLHF
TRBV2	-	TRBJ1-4	CASKENNEKLFF
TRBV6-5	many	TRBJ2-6	CASSYDGQIVSGANVLTF
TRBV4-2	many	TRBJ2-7	CASSQDQEGPYEQYF
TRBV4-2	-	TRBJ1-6	CASSQERHSPLHF
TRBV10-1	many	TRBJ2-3	CASRGGGTDTQYF
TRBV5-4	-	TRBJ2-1	CASSLVGRRNNEQFF
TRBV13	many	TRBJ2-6	CASSLGGGTGANVLTF
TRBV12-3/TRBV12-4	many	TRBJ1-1	CASSRQGGDTEAFF
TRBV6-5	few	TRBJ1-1	CASSLQGGENTEAFF
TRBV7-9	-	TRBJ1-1	CASSLEGHPDTEAFF
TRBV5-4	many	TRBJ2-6	CATGSGANVLTF
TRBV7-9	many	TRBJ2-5	CASSLGTGELSETQYF
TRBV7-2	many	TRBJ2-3	CASSSNVAGGTDTQYF
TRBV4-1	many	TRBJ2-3	CASSQLGGRTDTQYF
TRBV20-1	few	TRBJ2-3	CSARPPGNRHDTQYF
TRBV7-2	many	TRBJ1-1	CASSLEYWAAEAFF
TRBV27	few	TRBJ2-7	CASSHGTSYEQYF
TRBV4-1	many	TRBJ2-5	CASSQSHRDRGFKETQYF
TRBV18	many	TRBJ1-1	CASSPDRSTEAFF
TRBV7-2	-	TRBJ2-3	CASSSGTVPDTQYF
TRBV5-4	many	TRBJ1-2	CASSLGGLYGYTF
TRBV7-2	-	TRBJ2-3	CASSLEAVGTDTQYF
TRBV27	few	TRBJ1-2	CASSPTGGPYGYTF
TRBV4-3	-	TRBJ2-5	CASSQVFPQGTSGSQETQYF
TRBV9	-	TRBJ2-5	CASSVHNQETQYF
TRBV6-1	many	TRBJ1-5	CASSELPWGSNQPQHF
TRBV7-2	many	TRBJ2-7	CASSLGSGTGLYEQYF
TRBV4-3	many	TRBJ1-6	CASSQDRGRINSPLHF
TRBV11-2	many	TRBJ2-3	CASSLSDTQYF